This T cell receptor beta chain originates from a study of T cell changes during pregnancy in multiple sclerosis. V was cut by 7 bases and J by 3 bases, with 7 bases left in between. This CDR3 region has 11 residues. Germline loops: CDR1 SGHRS, CDR2 YFSETQ. Data came from immunoSEQ multiplex PCR; TCRdb stores just in-frame clones and leaves some out. The sample includes tens of thousands of clones, 92% seen only once; the top ten take around 0.16%. The chain combines TRBV5-1 with TRBJ1-2; D not certain. The clonotype was recovered from a female donor in good health, enrolled as a control in a pregnancy study. The source material was CD4+ T cells from peripheral blood mononuclear cells, sampled after pregnancy. This CDR3 reads CASGPYYGYTF. In DNA form, the CDR3 reads TGCGCCAGCGGCCCGTACTATGGCTACACCTTC.